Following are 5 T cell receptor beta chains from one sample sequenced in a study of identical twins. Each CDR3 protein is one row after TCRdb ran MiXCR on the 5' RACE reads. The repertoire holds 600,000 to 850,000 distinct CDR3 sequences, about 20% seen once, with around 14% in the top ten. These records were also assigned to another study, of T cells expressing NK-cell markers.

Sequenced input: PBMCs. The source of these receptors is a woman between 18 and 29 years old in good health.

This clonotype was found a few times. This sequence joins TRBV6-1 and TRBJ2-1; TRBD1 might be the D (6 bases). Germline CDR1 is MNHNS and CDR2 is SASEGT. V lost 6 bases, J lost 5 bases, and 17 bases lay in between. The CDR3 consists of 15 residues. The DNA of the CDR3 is TGTGCCAGCAGACAACCCCGGGACATTAACAATGAGCAGTTCTTC. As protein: CASRQPRDINNEQFF.

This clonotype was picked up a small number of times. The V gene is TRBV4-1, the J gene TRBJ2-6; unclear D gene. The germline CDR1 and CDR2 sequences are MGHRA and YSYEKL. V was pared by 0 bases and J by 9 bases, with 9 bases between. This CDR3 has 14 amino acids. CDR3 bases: TGCGCCAGCAGCCAAGATTGGGCGGTCAACGTCCTGACTTTC. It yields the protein CASSQDWAVNVLTF.

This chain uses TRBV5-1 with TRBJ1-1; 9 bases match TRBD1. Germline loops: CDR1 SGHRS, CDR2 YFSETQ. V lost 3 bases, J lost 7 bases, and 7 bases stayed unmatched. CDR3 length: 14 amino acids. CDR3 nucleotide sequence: TGCGCCAGCAGCTCGGGACAGGGAAAAGGTGAAGCTTTCTTT. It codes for CASSSGQGKGEAFF.

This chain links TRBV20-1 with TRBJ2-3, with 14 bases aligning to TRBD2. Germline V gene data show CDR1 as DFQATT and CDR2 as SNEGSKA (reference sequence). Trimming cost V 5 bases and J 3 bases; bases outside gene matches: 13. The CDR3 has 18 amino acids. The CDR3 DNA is TGCAGTGCTGCTTTTGGGACTAGCGGGGGACCGTGGACAGATACGCAGTATTTT. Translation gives CSAAFGTSGGPWTDTQYF.

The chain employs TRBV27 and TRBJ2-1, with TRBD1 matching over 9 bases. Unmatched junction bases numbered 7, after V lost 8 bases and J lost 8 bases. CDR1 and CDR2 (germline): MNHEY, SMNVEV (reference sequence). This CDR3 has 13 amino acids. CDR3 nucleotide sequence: TGTGCCAGCCGGGGACAGGGAATGGATGAGCAGTTCTTC. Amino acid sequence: CASRGQGMDEQFF.